Listed here are 23 T cell receptor beta chains from one sample, sequenced in a study of cytomegalovirus exposure and HLA in healthy donors. The repertoire was sequenced with immunoSEQ multiplex PCR; TCRdb's copy has only in-frame clones and lacks some. The sample consists of some 140,000 clones, about 83% of them appearing once. The material sequenced was PBMCs. All receptors derive from a woman aged 25-40 years in good health and CMV-seronegative.

J is TRBJ1-2 and V is TRBV11-2, with 8 bases lining up with TRBD1. V shed 3 bases, J shed 8 bases, and the junction held 5 bases outside the gene matches. This CDR3 comprises 13 residues. In germline, CDR1 is SGHAT, CDR2 FQNNGV. CDR3 nucleotide sequence: TGTGCCAGCAGCTTCCAGGGGGCTATGGGCTACACCTTC. This translates into CASSFQGAMGYTF.

This sequence joins TRBV15 and TRBJ1-5, with unresolved D. The CDR3 is 13 amino acids. Trimming cost V 8 bases and J 5 bases, with 13 bases left between them. Germline CDR1 reads LNHNV; CDR2 reads YYDKDF (reference sequence). In DNA, the CDR3 is TGTGCCACCGGAGGAGAGAGGGATCAGCCCCAGCATTTT. Residues: CATGGERDQPQHF.

V and J are TRBV18 and TRBJ2-5; D call uncertain. Per the germline V gene, CDR1 is KGHSH and CDR2 is LQKENI. The length of the CDR3 is 13 residues. V was pared by 2 bases and J by 2 bases, with 6 bases between. The CDR3 DNA sequence: TGTGCCAGCTCACCAAGCAGGCAAGAGACCCAGTACTTC. Its protein is CASSPSRQETQYF.

The V and J genes are TRBV28 and TRBJ2-7; perhaps TRBD2 as D (5 bases). V dropped 3 bases and J dropped 6 bases, with 18 bases sitting between them. Germline V CDR1 and CDR2: MDHEN, SYDVKM. CDR3 length equals 15 residues. The CDR3 loop reads CASSLVFSGKGEQYF. CDR3 DNA: TGTGCCAGCAGTTTGGTTTTTTCGGGGAAAGGCGAGCAGTACTTC.

This clone came up once. This sequence joins TRBV7-2 and TRBJ2-3; D is possibly TRBD1 (5 bases). The CDR3 contains 14 residues. Germline CDR1 SGHTA, CDR2 FQGNSA. Trimming stripped 1 base from V and 5 bases from J, with 10 bases between. The CDR3 here is CASSLVLDKDTQYF. DNA of the CDR3: TGTGCCAGCAGCTTAGTTCTGGACAAAGATACGCAGTATTTT.

This clone was picked up a small number of times. The J gene is TRBJ1-2, the V gene TRBV10-3, with 10 bases identical to TRBD1. V lost 3 bases and J lost 8; bases outside the gene matches: 12. The CDR3 extends over 16 amino acids. The germline V gene encodes CDR1 ENHRY and CDR2 SYGVKD. The chain's CDR3 is CAISEVGTGDRGGYTF. CDR3 in DNA: TGTGCCATCAGTGAAGTAGGGACAGGGGACAGGGGCGGCTACACCTTC.

This clone was counted between two and nine times. V is TRBV18 and J is TRBJ1-3; no clear D. The ends were cut back, 3 bases at V and 2 bases at J, with 8 bases in the middle. Germline loops: CDR1 KGHSH, CDR2 LQKENI. The length of the CDR3 is 14 residues. CDR3 nucleotides: TGTGCCAGCTCACCGGACGGGGCTGGAAACACCATATATTTT. This encodes CASSPDGAGNTIYF.

J is TRBJ2-3 and V is TRBV7-9; D unclear. This CDR3 region has 15 residues. Trimming removed 0 bases from V and 0 bases from J, with 7 bases in between. Germline-derived CDR1 and CDR2 are SEHNR and FQNEAQ (reference sequence). This chain's CDR3 is CASSLAALSTDTQYF. The CDR3 bases are TGTGCCAGCAGCTTAGCAGCTCTCAGCACAGATACGCAGTATTTT.

This chain joins TRBV5-6 and TRBJ1-2, with 7 bases that match TRBD1. V lost 4 bases, J lost 3 bases, and 15 bases stayed unmatched. There are 17 residues in the CDR3. Germline V lookup: CDR1 SGHDT, CDR2 YYEEEE. The chain's CDR3 is CASSLVTGLSTDYGYTF. The CDR3 DNA reads TGTGCCAGCAGCCTCGTGACAGGGTTAAGTACAGACTATGGCTACACCTTC.

The rearrangement uses TRBV7-9 and TRBJ1-2; perhaps TRBD1 as D (5 bases). The germline V gene encodes CDR1 SEHNR and CDR2 FQNEAQ (reference sequence). The CDR3 totals 14 residues. V lost 0 bases, J lost 8 bases, and 13 bases lay in between. In nucleotides, the CDR3 is TGTGCCAGCAGCTTAGCAGGTAGGGGCCGGGGCTACACCTTC. It is translated as CASSLAGRGRGYTF. Drawing the rest from reference TRBV7-9 and TRBJ1-2, the complete variable domain is DTGVSQNPRHKITKRGQNVTFRCDPISEHNRLYWYRQTLGQGPEFLTYFQNEAQLEKSRLLSDRFSAERPKGSFSTLEIQRTEQGDSAMYLCASSLAGRGRGYTFGSGTRLTVV.

The chain couples TRBV5-6 to TRBJ2-7; 11 bases fit TRBD1. Germline CDR1 reads SGHDT; CDR2 reads YYEEEE. This CDR3 contains 15 residues. V lost 4 bases and J lost 5; bases outside the gene matches: 8. CDR3 in amino acids: CASSPGQGASDEQYF. DNA for the CDR3: TGTGCCAGCAGCCCAGGACAGGGGGCGAGCGACGAGCAGTACTTC.

The V gene is TRBV19, the J gene TRBJ1-5, with no clear D. The CDR3 is 13 residues long. CDR1 and CDR2 from the germline V gene are LNHDA and SQIVND (reference sequence). V lost 5 bases and J 5 bases, leaving 10 bases between the germline ends. This CDR3 is CASSFQADQPQHF. The CDR3 nucleotides are TGTGCCAGTAGTTTCCAGGCAGATCAGCCCCAGCATTTT.

V is TRBV28 and J is TRBJ1-2, with D maybe TRBD1 (6 bases). CDR3 size: 13 residues. The germline V gene has CDR1 MDHEN and CDR2 SYDVKM. V gave up 7 bases and J gave up 8 bases, with 17 bases separating them. The CDR3 nucleotides are TGTGCCAGCAAGGCGCACAGGGAGAGCGGCTACACCTTC. Amino acid sequence: CASKAHRESGYTF.

This chain joins TRBV9 and TRBJ2-1; no clear D gene. The germline CDR1 and CDR2 sequences are SGDLS and YYNGEE. The CDR3 is 16 residues long. V was shortened by 6 bases and J by 0 bases, with 16 bases between the two germline ends. The CDR3 DNA sequence: TGTGCCAGCACACTGGGCGTTCGTAGCTCCTACAATGAGCAGTTCTTC. Translated, it gives CASTLGVRSSYNEQFF. Looking up the rest from reference TRBV9 and TRBJ2-1 gives the full variable domain: DSGVTQTPKHLITATGQRVTLRCSPRSGDLSVYWYQQSLDQGLQFLIQYYNGEERAKGNILERFSAQQFPDLHSELNLSSLELGDSALYFCASTLGVRSSYNEQFFGPGTRLTVL.

The J gene is TRBJ1-2, the V gene TRBV2; TRBD1 matches 10 bases. CDR1 is SNHLY, CDR2 FYNNEI, per germline. This CDR3 has 13 amino acids. J gave up 5 bases and V 6 bases, and 3 bases lay outside the gene matches. CDR3 amino acids: CASRDRGPYGYTF. In DNA form, the CDR3 reads TGTGCCAGCAGAGACAGGGGGCCGTATGGCTACACCTTC.

This clone occurred once. The chain carries TRBV27 and TRBJ2-3, with 8 bases fitting TRBD2. The CDR3 length is 16 residues. CDR1 and CDR2 (germline): MNHEY, SMNVEV (reference sequence). V lost 2 bases, J lost 6 bases, and 10 bases stayed unmatched. The CDR3 bases are TGTGCCAGCAGTTTAGTCGGGGGGGCCATTTGGGATACGCAGTATTTT. Its translation is CASSLVGGAIWDTQYF.

The chain recombines TRBV19 with TRBJ1-2; unclear D gene. Trimming removed 3 bases at V and 7 bases at J, with 18 bases between. The CDR3 has 15 amino acids. Germline assignment: CDR1 LNHDA and CDR2 SQIVND (reference sequence). CDR3 nucleotide sequence: TGTGCCAGTAGTATTCGCGGGTCTGGGGATAGTGGCTACACCTTC. Its translation is CASSIRGSGDSGYTF.

V is TRBV5-1 and J is TRBJ2-3; 7 nucleotides agree with TRBD2. CDR3 length: 16 residues. V lost 0 bases to trimming and J lost 1 base; unmatched junction nucleotides: 5. Germline CDR1 reads SGHRS; CDR2 reads YFSETQ. CDR3 DNA: TGCGCCAGCAGCTTGGGCGGGGCGGGGGGCACAGATACGCAGTATTTT. Its protein product is CASSLGGAGGTDTQYF.

About this clone: Other DNA sequences from this sample encode an identical CDR3 as well. This sequence joins TRBV2 and TRBJ1-5, with 8 bases fitting TRBD1. The V gene end was trimmed by 6 bases and the J gene end by 4 bases; junction bases not matched to a gene: 5. The CDR3 covers 14 residues. Germline V CDR1 and CDR2: SNHLY, FYNNEI. This chain's CDR3 is CASSTDRGNQPQHF. The CDR3 DNA sequence: TGTGCCAGCAGCACTGACAGGGGAAATCAGCCCCAGCATTTT.

The chain combines TRBV11-1 with TRBJ2-1, with 7 bases fitting TRBD2. The CDR3 totals 15 residues. CDR1 is SGHAT, CDR2 FQDESV, per germline (reference sequence). V was pared by 5 bases and J by 4 bases, with 8 bases of the junction left unmatched. This chain's CDR3 is CASSPGRGSYNEQFF. The CDR3 DNA sequence: TGTGCCAGCAGCCCTGGGAGGGGCTCGTACAATGAGCAGTTCTTC.

V is TRBV15 and J is TRBJ2-7; the match to TRBD1 covers 7 bases. Germline CDR1 is LNHNV and CDR2 is YYDKDF (reference sequence). Germline trimming cut 4 bases from V and 2 bases from J; bases unmatched to any gene: 8. The CDR3 loop spans 15 amino acids. The CDR3, as DNA: TGTGCCACCAGCACCTTAGGACAGGCCACCTACGAGCAGTACTTC. This gives the protein CATSTLGQATYEQYF. Variable domain in full (rest from reference TRBV15 and TRBJ2-7): DAMVIQNPRYQVTQFGKPVTLSCSQTLNHNVMYWYQQKSSQAPKLLFHYYDKDFNNEADTPDNFQSRRPNTSFCFLDIRSPGLGDTAMYLCATSTLGQATYEQYFGPGTRLTVT.

The V gene is TRBV11-2, the J gene TRBJ2-5; 10 positions match TRBD2. Unmatched junction bases numbered 10, after V lost 3 bases and J lost 3 bases. This CDR3 has 17 amino acids. Germline V gene lookup returns CDR1 SGHAT and CDR2 FQNNGV. The CDR3 DNA sequence: TGTGCCAGCAGCTTTTTCTACGCGCTAGCGGGGGAAGAGACCCAGTACTTC. Encoded protein: CASSFFYALAGEETQYF.

This chain connects TRBV19 to TRBJ2-1; 7 bases are shared with TRBD2. Per germline, CDR1 LNHDA and CDR2 SQIVND (reference sequence). V lost 6 bases, J lost 5 bases, and 7 bases stayed unmatched. The CDR3 extends over 14 amino acids. CDR3 sequence reads: CASRQKRGNNEQFF. The CDR3 DNA reads as TGTGCCAGTAGACAAAAGCGGGGCAACAATGAGCAGTTCTTC.